This TCR beta chain was sequenced for a study of cytomegalovirus exposure and HLA in healthy donors. Trimming shortened V by 1 base and J by 0 bases, and 12 bases separated the two germline ends. The CDR3 covers 16 residues. Germline CDR1 is MGHRA and CDR2 is YSYEKL. Both 60 Vbeta primers and 13 Jbeta primers went into the PCR. The protocol was immunoSEQ multiplex PCR, while the TCRdb copy is restricted to in-frame clones and leaves out a portion. The sample lists some 150,000 clones; roughly 78% were seen once. This rearrangement joins TRBV4-1 to TRBJ1-2; D ambiguous. This receptor was obtained from a man between 18 and 29 years old in good health and CMV-seropositive. Sample: PBMCs. The CDR3 DNA reads TGCGCCAGCAGCCAAGGGTCTCACTCCACTAACTATGGCTACACCTTC. Protein: CASSQGSHSTNYGYTF.